This TCR beta chain was recovered during a study of T-cell memory formation after mild COVID-19. Study overall: TCR clusters were mostly confined to one donor each.

TCRdb passed the 5' RACE reads through MiXCR, listing each CDR3 protein once. The sample lists about 100,000 distinct CDR3 sequences; around 10% were seen once. The sample consisted of PBMCs or a T cell subset sorted from them (not recorded which). The receptor was derived from a man aged 18-30 years who had mild COVID-19 (a few samples of this study predate the infection). Cell type and time point are not known.

This chain's CDR3 is CASSFRRTSGVLTDTQYF. CDR3 coding DNA: TGTGCCAGCAGTTTCCGGAGGACTAGCGGGGTACTAACAGATACGCAGTATTTT. This rearrangement joins TRBV12-3 or TRBV12-4 to TRBJ2-3, with 12 bases that match TRBD2. CDR3 length: 18 amino acids. V was pared by 3 bases and J by 3 bases, with 10 bases of the junction left unmatched.